The rows below give T cell receptor beta chains drawn from one sample of a study of T cells in Graves' hyperthyroidism and ophthalmopathy. TCRdb re-called the multiplex PCR reads with MiXCR, one entry per CDR3 protein. The sample shows 530,000 or so distinct CDR3 sequences, 35% to 55% of them seen only once. Material: peripheral blood or thyroid tissue (not recorded which). These TCRs come from a woman between 18 and 29 years old with Graves' hyperthyroidism. The CDR3 runs from the conserved cysteine through the conserved F or W. A D gene is named only where the DNA matches it firmly. The size field is filled for only some rows; it gives once, few, many or a size class.

j_call	d_call	clone_size	v_call	cdr3_nt	cdr3_aa
TRBJ2-7	-	many	TRBV12-3/TRBV12-4	TGTGCCAGCAGTCTCGAGGGGATCGAGCAGTACTTC	CASSLEGIEQYF
TRBJ2-5	-	-	TRBV29-1	TGCAACCAAGAGACCCAGTACTTC	CNQETQYF
TRBJ1-5	-	-	TRBV2	TGTGCCAGCAGTGTGGCAGGTGTAGCTCAGCCCCAGCATTTT	CASSVAGVAQPQHF
TRBJ2-7	-	-	TRBV2	TGTGCCAGCAGTGAAGTTATAGCGGTTGCCTACAATGAGCAGTACTTC	CASSEVIAVAYNEQYF
TRBJ2-7	TRBD1	many	TRBV7-9	TGTGCCAGCAGCTTAGCCACGCAGGACAGGGGGTTCTACGAGCAGTACTTC	CASSLATQDRGFYEQYF
TRBJ2-7	-	once	TRBV29-1	TGCAGTTTCCTCCAGGCGGCCAACGAGCAGTACTTC	CSFLQAANEQYF
TRBJ2-7	-	-	TRBV29-1	TGCAGCGTTGAAGGCGGGCTCTACGAGCAGTACTTC	CSVEGGLYEQYF
TRBJ1-4	-	many	TRBV2	TGTGCCAGCAGGGCAACCGGGCCTTTTAATGAAAAACTGTTTTTT	CASRATGPFNEKLFF
TRBJ2-1	-	-	TRBV19	TGTGCCAGTACCGTGGGAGCCTACAATGAGCAGTTCTTC	CASTVGAYNEQFF
TRBJ2-1	-	few	TRBV10-3	TGTGCCATCAGTGAGTCAAAGCAGCTTACCAATGAGCAGTTCTTC	CAISESKQLTNEQFF
TRBJ2-2	TRBD2	many	TRBV6-5	TGTGCCAGCAGTTACCCTAGCGGGAGGATCCCCGGGGAGCTGTTTTTT	CASSYPSGRIPGELFF
TRBJ2-7	TRBD2	-	TRBV29-1	TGCAGCGTTGACGCACCTAGCGGGAGGGGAAATGAGCAGTACTTC	CSVDAPSGRGNEQYF
TRBJ2-5	TRBD2	-	TRBV29-1	TGCAGCGTTGAAAGCGGGAGGGCCGGAGAGACCCAGTACTTC	CSVESGRAGETQYF
TRBJ1-5	-	-	TRBV29-1	TGCAGCAGATTGACGGGACGGTATAGCAATCAGCCCCAGCATTTT	CSRLTGRYSNQPQHF
TRBJ1-1	TRBD1	many	TRBV6-5	TGTGCCAGCAGTTTCAACAGGGGTGACACTGAAGCTTTCTTT	CASSFNRGDTEAFF
TRBJ1-1	-	-	TRBV7-3	TGTGCCAGCAGCCCTGACACCGGGGCTGAAGCTTTCTTT	CASSPDTGAEAFF
TRBJ1-3	TRBD1	once	TRBV6-5	TGTGCCAGCAGTTACTCGAAGACAGGGGCAGAGACCATATATTTT	CASSYSKTGAETIYF
TRBJ2-7	TRBD1	-	TRBV27	TGTGCCAGCAGTTTAAACAGGGGAAACGACGAGCAGTACTTC	CASSLNRGNDEQYF
TRBJ1-5	-	many	TRBV18	TGTGCCAGCTCACCACCGGGAAAGGGGCAGCCCCAGCATTTT	CASSPPGKGQPQHF
TRBJ1-5	-	-	TRBV20-1	TGCAGTGCTAGAACCGGGACCCAGCCCCAGCATTTT	CSARTGTQPQHF
TRBJ1-1	-	many	TRBV19	TGTGCCAATAGGCCGGGACAGAACACTGAAGCTTTCTTT	CANRPGQNTEAFF
TRBJ2-1	TRBD2	-	TRBV7-9	TGTGCCAGCAGCTTTACTAGCGCCAACAATGAGCAGTTCTTC	CASSFTSANNEQFF
TRBJ2-1	TRBD1	-	TRBV7-1	TGTGCCAGCAGCTCTGGCGGGACAGGGGGCTTCTATGAGCAGTTCTTC	CASSSGGTGGFYEQFF